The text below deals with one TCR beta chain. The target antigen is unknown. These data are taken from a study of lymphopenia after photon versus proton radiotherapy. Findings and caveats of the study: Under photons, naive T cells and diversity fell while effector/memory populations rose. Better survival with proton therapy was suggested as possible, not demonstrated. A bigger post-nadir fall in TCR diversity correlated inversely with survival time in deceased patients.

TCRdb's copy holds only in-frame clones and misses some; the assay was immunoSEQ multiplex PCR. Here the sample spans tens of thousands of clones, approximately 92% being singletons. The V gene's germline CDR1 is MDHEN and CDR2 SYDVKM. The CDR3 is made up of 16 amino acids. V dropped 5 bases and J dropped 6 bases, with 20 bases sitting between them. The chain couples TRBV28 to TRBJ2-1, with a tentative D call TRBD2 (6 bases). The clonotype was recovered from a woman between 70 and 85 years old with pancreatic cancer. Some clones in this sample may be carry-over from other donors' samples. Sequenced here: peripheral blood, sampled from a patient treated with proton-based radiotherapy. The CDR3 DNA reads TGTGCCAGCAGTCCCCTCGGGAGTTCTATCTCCAATGAGCAGTTCTTC. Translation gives CASSPLGSSISNEQFF.